One sample yielded the 18 T cell receptor beta chains listed below, sequenced in a study of cytomegalovirus exposure and HLA in healthy donors. PCR primers comprised 60 Vbeta and 13 Jbeta primers. Profiling relied on immunoSEQ multiplex PCR, and the TCRdb table lists in-frame clones only, not all of them. The sample has almost 200,000 clones, about four fifths seen once. Sequenced input: PBMCs. These receptors were obtained from a male donor in good health and CMV-seropositive.

The sample holds a few counts of this clone. The CDR3 coding sequence is TGCGCCAGCAGCCAAGAGCGACAGGGTGTCCATGAGCAGTTCTTC. Translating it yields CASSQERQGVHEQFF. This chain uses TRBV4-3 with TRBJ2-1, with 7 bases identical to TRBD1. After removal of 0 bases from V and 8 bases from J, the junction contained 7 bases not matched to a gene. Germline-derived CDR1 and CDR2 are LGHNA and YSLEER. The CDR3 covers 15 residues.

V gene TRBV2 combines with J gene TRBJ2-1; tentatively, D is TRBD2 (7 bases). This CDR3 is 13 amino acids long. CDR1 and CDR2 from the germline V gene are SNHLY and FYNNEI. Between the trimmed V and J ends, which lost 8 bases and 10 bases, there was a span of 18 bases. The CDR3 region is CASSVGGAEEQFF. The CDR3 bases are TGTGCCAGCTCTGTGGGGGGGGCTGAGGAGCAGTTCTTC.

As for this clone: The sample carries other DNA sequences with the same CDR3. V and J are TRBV7-9 and TRBJ1-1; 8 nucleotides line up with TRBD1. Germline lookup yields CDR1 SEHNR and CDR2 FQNEAQ (reference sequence). The CDR3 length is 13 residues. Unmatched junction bases numbered 3, after V lost 3 bases and J lost 6 bases. CDR3 DNA sequence: TGTGCCAGCAGCTTGGACAGGGTTTCTGAAGCTTTCTTT. This sequence encodes CASSLDRVSEAFF.

V gene TRBV5-4 combines with J gene TRBJ1-1, with D perhaps TRBD1 (6 bases). The length of the CDR3 is 13 residues. Trimming took 1 base from V and 5 from J, leaving 9 bases between them. From germline, CDR1 is SGHNT and CDR2 YYREEE (reference sequence). The CDR3 is CASSLKGGTEAFF. DNA of the CDR3: TGTGCCAGCAGCTTGAAAGGGGGAACTGAAGCTTTCTTT.

V and J are TRBV9 and TRBJ2-5; 9 bases agree with TRBD2. This CDR3 region has 16 residues. Germline V CDR1 and CDR2: SGDLS, YYNGEE. V lost 1 base and J lost 2; bases outside the gene matches: 6. This CDR3 reads CASSVLASGVQETQYF. The CDR3 nucleotides read TGTGCCAGCAGCGTATTGGCTAGCGGGGTTCAAGAGACCCAGTACTTC.

This rearrangement joins TRBV2 to TRBJ1-2, with D possibly TRBD1 on 6 matching bases. The germline V gene has CDR1 SNHLY and CDR2 FYNNEI. This CDR3 contains 14 residues. Trimming stripped 5 bases from V and 6 bases from J, with 16 bases between. DNA for the CDR3: TGTGCCAGCAGTCATGAAGGGGGATTCGATGGCTACACCTTC. It translates to CASSHEGGFDGYTF.

The chain uses TRBV14 and TRBJ2-7, with no clear D. Germline assignment: CDR1 SGHDN and CDR2 FVKESK. V was trimmed by 0 bases and J by 0 bases, leaving 9 bases between them. The CDR3 extends over 15 amino acids. The CDR3, as DNA: TGTGCCAGCAGCCAAGATTGGTATAGCTCCTACGAGCAGTACTTC. Its translation is CASSQDWYSSYEQYF. Full variable domain (rest looked up from reference TRBV14 and TRBJ2-7): EAGVTQFPSHSVIEKGQTVTLRCDPISGHDNLYWYRRVMGKEIKFLLHFVKESKQDESGMPNNRFLAERTGGTYSTLKVQPAELEDSGVYFCASSQDWYSSYEQYFGPGTRLTVT.

The chain carries TRBV5-6 and TRBJ2-2; 7 bases fit TRBD2. This CDR3 has 16 amino acids. In germline, CDR1 is SGHDT, CDR2 YYEEEE. V shed 2 bases and J 0 bases; nucleotides not matched to a gene: 4. For the CDR3, the DNA is TGTGCCAGCAGCTTTTCGGGGACTACGAACACCGGGGAGCTGTTTTTT. This encodes CASSFSGTTNTGELFF.

The chain employs TRBV6-1 and TRBJ2-7; tentative D call: TRBD2 (6 bases). The CDR3 totals 15 residues. Germline V gene data show CDR1 as MNHNS and CDR2 as SASEGT. Deletions cut 7 bases from V and 1 base from J, with 17 bases between. The CDR3 spells CASTLTGRVSYEQYF. The DNA of the CDR3 is TGTGCCAGCACTCTAACCGGGAGAGTATCCTACGAGCAGTACTTC.

This clone was seen a few times. The chain joins TRBV11-2 to TRBJ2-7, with D perhaps TRBD2 (5 bases). The CDR3 has 17 residues. The V gene's germline CDR1 is SGHAT and CDR2 FQNNGV. V shed 2 bases and J shed 7 bases, with 24 bases lying between them. The CDR3, as DNA: TGTGCCAGCAGCTTAAGGAGTACAGCGGCCTATTCGGGGGAGCAGTACTTC. Translation: CASSLRSTAAYSGEQYF.

This clone was seen many times. The V call is TRBV25-1, the J call TRBJ1-3; no clear D gene. Germline values: CDR1 MGHDK, CDR2 SYGVNS. The length of the CDR3 is 16 residues. The V gene lost 1 base and the J gene lost 0 bases, with 10 bases spanning the gap. CDR3 sequence (DNA): TGTGCCAGCAGTGAATTGGAGGTATACTCTGGAAACACCATATATTTT. Its translation: CASSELEVYSGNTIYF.

V usage is TRBV28 and J usage is TRBJ2-1; D might be TRBD1 (6 bases). Germline V gives CDR1 MDHEN, CDR2 SYDVKM. CDR3 length equals 14 residues. The V end was cut by 5 bases, the J end by 4 bases, with 12 bases between. The CDR3 DNA follows: TGTGCCAGCAGTCCTCAGGACAGTTACAATGAGCAGTTCTTC. It translates to CASSPQDSYNEQFF.

In this sample, this clone turned up a few times. V gene TRBV9 combines with J gene TRBJ2-2; D uncertain. The CDR3 is 16 amino acids. The germline CDR1 and CDR2 sequences are SGDLS and YYNGEE. V lost 0 bases, J lost 4 bases, and 13 bases lay in between. CDR3 coding DNA: TGTGCCAGCAGCGTAGCAGGCCCCTCGAGCACCGGGGAGCTGTTTTTT. Amino acid sequence: CASSVAGPSSTGELFF.

This sequence joins TRBV4-3 and TRBJ1-5, with TRBD1 as a possible D gene (5 bases). This CDR3 has 15 residues. The V and J ends lost 4 bases and 7 bases respectively, with 17 bases between them. CDR1 LGHNA and CDR2 YSLEER come from the germline V gene. CDR3 DNA: TGCGCCAGCAGCCGTAAAATTCAGGGTGACCAGCCCCAGCATTTT. As protein: CASSRKIQGDQPQHF.

This chain uses TRBV11-2 with TRBJ1-1; 11 nucleotides match TRBD1. The CDR3 sequence is 17 residues long. The germline gives CDR1 SGHAT, CDR2 FQNNGV. Trimming took 5 bases from V and 6 from J; bases not matched to a gene: 14. DNA for the CDR3: TGTGCCAGCAGCCTGGGGACAGGGGGGTTAGCTGCCGCTGAAGCTTTCTTT. Its translation is CASSLGTGGLAAAEAFF.

The chain links TRBV7-9 to TRBJ2-7, with 10 bases fitting TRBD2. Unmatched junction bases numbered 8, after V lost 5 bases and J lost 7 bases. Germline values: CDR1 SEHNR, CDR2 FQNEAQ (reference sequence). This CDR3 spans 14 amino acids. CDR3 nucleotides: TGTGCCAGCAGCCCCGGGGGAGCGGGGGGGGAGCAGTACTTC. Amino acid sequence: CASSPGGAGGEQYF.

J is TRBJ1-3 and V is TRBV10-3, with TRBD1 matching 8 bases. Unmatched junction bases numbered 5, after V lost 4 bases and J lost 0 bases. CDR1 is ENHRY, CDR2 SYGVKD, per germline. The CDR3 has 16 residues. The CDR3 nucleotides are TGTGCCATCAGTGGGACAGGGACAATCTCTGGAAACACCATATATTTT. Its protein is CAISGTGTISGNTIYF.

This clone came up a few times. V is TRBV16 and J is TRBJ1-1; TRBD1 agrees at 9 bases. This CDR3 has 15 amino acids. Germline values: CDR1 KGHSY, CDR2 FQNENV. Trimming cost V 5 bases and J 1 base; bases outside gene matches: 5. The CDR3 nucleotides read TGTGCCAGCAGCACGCAGGGACAGGGGAACACTGAAGCTTTCTTT. It yields the protein CASSTQGQGNTEAFF.